Below are 27 T cell receptor beta chains sequenced from a single sample in a study of PD-1 blockade in classical Hodgkin lymphoma. Autologous stem cell transplantation was followed by relapse in every patient, and brentuximab vedotin exposure varied. Method: immunoSEQ multiplex PCR; TCRdb's copy keeps in-frame clones and lacks some. The data show about 110,000 clones, 80% to 90% seen once. The sequencing here drew on peripheral blood mononuclear cells (PBMCs), taken before the second cycle of nivolumab. These receptors were taken from a human donor with classical Hodgkin lymphoma.

V and J are TRBV28 and TRBJ2-5, with unresolved D. The CDR3 has 13 residues. Germline lookup yields CDR1 MDHEN and CDR2 SYDVKM. V lost 2 bases and J 7 bases, leaving 11 bases between the germline ends. As DNA, the CDR3 is TGTGCCAGCAGTTTAGGTCTGGTCGGGACCCAGTACTTC. This translates into CASSLGLVGTQYF.

The chain couples TRBV2 to TRBJ2-7, with D possibly TRBD2 on 6 matching bases. The CDR3 sequence is 15 residues long. CDR1 and CDR2 (germline): SNHLY, FYNNEI. Deletions cut 3 bases from V and 1 base from J, with 13 bases between. CDR3 region: CASSDRGRSSYEQYF. In nucleotides, the CDR3 is TGTGCCAGCAGTGACCGGGGGAGGTCATCCTACGAGCAGTACTTC.

V gene TRBV2 combines with J gene TRBJ1-5; 9 positions agree with TRBD1. The CDR3 has 23 amino acids. Germline CDR1 reads SNHLY; CDR2 reads FYNNEI. The junction had 25 bases not matched to a gene; V was cut back by 4 bases and J by 0 bases. CDR3: CASSAKGQLFTGGQPPSNQPQHF. CDR3 sequence (DNA): TGTGCCAGCAGTGCCAAGGGGCAACTCTTTACAGGGGGCCAGCCGCCTAGCAATCAGCCCCAGCATTTT.

This chain connects TRBV27 to TRBJ2-5, with D perhaps given as TRBD1 or TRBD2 (6 bases each). V lost 7 bases to trimming and J lost 5 bases, with 17 bases between them. Germline V gene sequence: CDR1 MNHEY, CDR2 SMNVEV (reference sequence). This CDR3 spans 14 amino acids. The CDR3 DNA reads as TGTGCCAGCAAACTCTGGGGGGCAGAGGAGACCCAGTACTTC. It codes for CASKLWGAEETQYF.

The rearrangement links TRBV5-8 to TRBJ2-7; D is possibly TRBD1 (5 bases). V gave up 4 bases and J gave up 5 bases, with 16 bases separating them. This CDR3 contains 14 residues. Germline V lookup: CDR1 SGHTS, CDR2 YDEGEE. CDR3: CASSPVPRAHEQYF. DNA for the CDR3: TGTGCCAGCAGCCCGGTACCCAGGGCCCACGAGCAGTACTTC.

V is TRBV30 and J is TRBJ2-7; a weak D match, TRBD1 (5 bases). The V end was cut by 0 bases, the J end by 5 bases, with 14 bases between. From germline, CDR1 is GTSNPN and CDR2 SVGIG (reference sequence). This CDR3 comprises 14 residues. CDR3 protein: CAWSVGGHLHEQYF. CDR3 DNA: TGTGCCTGGAGTGTAGGTGGACATTTACACGAGCAGTACTTC. Full variable domain (outside the CDR3, taken from reference TRBV30 and TRBJ2-7): SQTIHQWPATLVQPVGSPLSLECTVEGTSNPNLYWYRQAAGRGLQLLFYSVGIGQISSEVPQNLSASRPQDRQFILSSKKLLLSDSGFYLCAWSVGGHLHEQYFGPGTRLTVT.

The chain links TRBV28 to TRBJ2-3; TRBD2 matches 10 bases. The germline gives CDR1 MDHEN, CDR2 SYDVKM. After removal of 5 bases from V and 0 bases from J, the junction contained 8 bases not matched to a gene. The CDR3 covers 17 residues. The CDR3 region has the DNA TGTGCCAGCAGTCAAATTCTAGCGGGGGAGAGCACAGATACGCAGTATTTT. This codes for CASSQILAGESTDTQYF. Full variable domain (outside the CDR3, taken from reference TRBV28 and TRBJ2-3): DVKVTQSSRYLVKRTGEKVFLECVQDMDHENMFWYRQDPGLGLRLIYFSYDVKMKEKGDIPEGYSVSREKKERFSLILESASTNQTSMYLCASSQILAGESTDTQYFGPGTRLTVL.

The V call is TRBV6-5, the J call TRBJ2-2, with no clear D. The ends were cut back, 2 bases at V and 5 bases at J, with 12 bases in the middle. Germline V gene sequence: CDR1 MNHEY, CDR2 SVGAGI. This CDR3 contains 15 residues. CDR3 bases: TGTGCCAGCAGTTACGTGGGTGCCTGGACCGGGGAGCTGTTTTTT. It yields the protein CASSYVGAWTGELFF.

The chain uses TRBV10-3 and TRBJ2-7; D gene unclear. Germline CDR1 and CDR2: ENHRY and SYGVKD. This CDR3 contains 17 residues. Trimming took off 0 bases at V and 0 bases at J, with 15 bases between the two ends. This CDR3 is CAISESLLLKGSYEQYF. CDR3 nucleotide sequence: TGTGCCATCAGTGAGTCCTTGCTCCTCAAGGGCTCCTACGAGCAGTACTTC.

The chain couples TRBV19 to TRBJ2-7; D might be TRBD1 (6 bases). This CDR3 comprises 14 residues. The V end was cut by 4 bases, the J end by 2 bases, with 12 bases between. Germline-derived CDR1 and CDR2 are LNHDA and SQIVND (reference sequence). CDR3 DNA sequence: TGTGCCAGTAGTAATCGCAGGGGAACCTACGAGCAGTACTTC. This gives the protein CASSNRRGTYEQYF.

V and J are TRBV5-4 and TRBJ1-2, with unresolved D. Looked up from germline, CDR1 is SGHNT and CDR2 is YYREEE (reference sequence). V was clipped by 3 bases and J by 7 bases, with 19 bases between them. The CDR3 runs 15 residues. The CDR3 here is CASSSLVGEDGGYTF. CDR3 DNA: TGTGCCAGCAGCTCCTTGGTCGGGGAAGATGGTGGCTACACCTTC.

The V call is TRBV28, the J call TRBJ2-6; possibly TRBD1 or TRBD2 for D (5 bases each). The CDR3 has 16 residues. The ends were cut back, 3 bases at V and 3 bases at J, with 12 bases in the middle. CDR1 and CDR2 (germline): MDHEN, SYDVKM. CDR3 loop: CASSFPGRDGANVLTF. Written as DNA, the CDR3 is TGTGCCAGCAGTTTCCCAGGGAGAGATGGGGCCAACGTCCTGACTTTC.

The rearrangement uses TRBV4-3 and TRBJ2-3; D may be TRBD1 or TRBD2 (6 bases each). The V and J ends lost 0 bases and 4 bases respectively, with 17 bases between them. CDR3 length: 17 residues. Looked up from germline, CDR1 is LGHNA and CDR2 is YSLEER. The CDR3 nucleotides read TGCGCCAGCAGCCAAGATGGGTCGGGGGCAGATCCAGATACGCAGTATTTT. Translated, it gives CASSQDGSGADPDTQYF.

This chain joins TRBV5-6 and TRBJ1-1; the D is unclear. Germline V gene sequence: CDR1 SGHDT, CDR2 YYEEEE. V lost 6 bases and J 7 bases, leaving 19 bases between the germline ends. The CDR3 extends over 14 amino acids. CDR3: CASTSTNNPYEAFF. The CDR3 DNA is TGTGCCAGCACCTCCACTAATAATCCATATGAAGCTTTCTTT.

The chain carries TRBV28 and TRBJ2-1, with a tentative D call TRBD2 (5 bases). V lost 3 bases to trimming and J lost 6 bases, with 27 bases between them. CDR3 length: 19 residues. Looked up from germline, CDR1 is MDHEN and CDR2 is SYDVKM. The CDR3 nucleotides read TGTGCCAGCAGTTTCCGTCCCCCGATAGCGCTGACCCTTTTCAATGAGCAGTTCTTC. This codes for CASSFRPPIALTLFNEQFF.

The gene calls are TRBV7-9 and TRBJ2-3, with 14 bases fitting TRBD2. The V gene end was trimmed by 5 bases and the J gene end by 6 bases; junction bases not matched to a gene: 7. This CDR3 has 16 residues. Germline assignment: CDR1 SEHNR and CDR2 FQNEAQ (reference sequence). The CDR3 DNA follows: TGTGCCAGCAGCCAGGGACTAGCGGGAGCTGGGGATACGCAGTATTTT. As protein: CASSQGLAGAGDTQYF.

The chain joins TRBV7-2 to TRBJ1-3; unclear D gene. Germline V lookup: CDR1 SGHTA, CDR2 FQGNSA. The ends were cut back, 3 bases at V and 0 bases at J, with 6 bases in the middle. The CDR3 is 14 amino acids. The CDR3 protein is CASSLGLSGNTIYF. CDR3 nucleotide sequence: TGTGCCAGCAGCTTGGGCCTCTCTGGAAACACCATATATTTT.

This clone has just one count. The V call is TRBV29-1, the J call TRBJ2-7, with 7 positions matching TRBD1. CDR1 and CDR2 (germline): SQVTM, ANQGSEA. J lost 0 bases, V lost 8 bases, and 4 bases had no gene match. This CDR3 region has 12 residues. The CDR3 coding sequence is TGCAGCACCTGGGACAGCTCCTACGAGCAGTACTTC. It specifies CSTWDSSYEQYF.

The genes are TRBV4-2 and TRBJ2-2; 11 bases map to TRBD2. V shed 0 bases and J 5 bases; nucleotides not matched to a gene: 2. The CDR3 extends over 16 amino acids. The V gene's germline CDR1 is LGHNA and CDR2 YNFKEQ. The CDR3 is CASSQEGLAATGELFF. The DNA of the CDR3 is TGTGCCAGCAGCCAAGAGGGACTAGCGGCAACCGGGGAGCTGTTTTTT.

The rearrangement joins TRBV27 to TRBJ2-7, with TRBD2 as a possible D gene (7 bases). The CDR3 runs 14 residues. V was clipped by 5 bases and J by 12 bases, with 23 bases between them. Germline V gene data show CDR1 as MNHEY and CDR2 as SMNVEV (reference sequence). The CDR3 nucleotides are TGTGCCAGCAGTCTGCGGGGGCAGGCTGAGTCGTGGTACTTC. Translation: CASSLRGQAESWYF.

This rearrangement joins TRBV7-2 to TRBJ2-5, with 8 nucleotides matching TRBD2. This CDR3 region has 15 residues. CDR1 is SGHTA and CDR2 is FQGNSA in the germline V gene. J was trimmed by 4 bases and V by 3 bases; bases with no gene match: 7. The CDR3 is CASSFPGGPRETQYF. CDR3 DNA: TGTGCCAGCAGCTTTCCGGGAGGGCCCCGAGAGACCCAGTACTTC. The variable domain in full, with the rest retrieved from reference TRBV7-2 and TRBJ2-5, is GAGVSQSPSNKVTEKGKDVELRCDPISGHTALYWYRQSLGQGLEFLIYFQGNSAPDKSGLPSDRFSAERTGGSVSTLTIQRTQQEDSAVYLCASSFPGGPRETQYFGPGTRLLVL.

The rearrangement joins TRBV7-2 to TRBJ2-3, with 13 bases that match TRBD2. Germline values: CDR1 SGHTA, CDR2 FQGNSA. This CDR3 is built from 14 residues. Trimming removed 8 bases from V and 2 bases from J; junction bases left unmatched: 1. The CDR3: CASGLAGDTDTQYF. The CDR3 DNA reads TGTGCCAGCGGACTAGCGGGGGACACAGATACGCAGTATTTT.

The chain uses TRBV4-1 and TRBJ2-1; D is undetermined. Germline lookup yields CDR1 MGHRA and CDR2 YSYEKL. V shed 1 base and J shed 5 bases, with 15 bases lying between them. CDR3 length equals 16 residues. The CDR3 is CASSQVPRATDNEQFF. DNA for the CDR3: TGCGCCAGCAGCCAAGTACCTCGGGCTACTGACAATGAGCAGTTCTTC.

This rearrangement joins TRBV5-4 to TRBJ2-2; a possible D gene is TRBD1 (7 bases). Germline V CDR1 and CDR2: SGHNT, YYREEE (reference sequence). The CDR3 loop spans 20 amino acids. The germline V and J ends were trimmed by 3 bases and 2 bases, with 26 bases remaining between them. Here the CDR3 reads CASSSSPGQLPGANTGELFF. The CDR3, as DNA: TGTGCCAGCAGCTCCTCCCCGGGACAGTTGCCGGGAGCCAACACCGGGGAGCTGTTTTTT.

Here the CDR3 DNA reads TGCGCCAGCAGCCAAGGACTAGCGGAATACGAGCAGTACTTC. It translates to CASSQGLAEYEQYF. This chain connects TRBV4-3 to TRBJ2-7; TRBD2 matches at 9 bases. Losses at the gene ends were 1 base for V and 4 bases for J; bases not matched to a gene: 2. This CDR3 comprises 14 residues. Germline CDR1 and CDR2: LGHNA and YSLEER.

The gene calls are TRBV7-2 and TRBJ2-3; TRBD2 matches 12 bases. The CDR3 is 16 residues long. With 2 bases clipped from V and 4 bases from J, the junction kept 4 bases outside the gene matches. Germline loops: CDR1 SGHTA, CDR2 FQGNSA. CDR3 bases: TGTGCCAGCAGCTTAAGGACTAGCGGGACCTCAGATACGCAGTATTTT. It specifies CASSLRTSGTSDTQYF. Looking up the rest from reference TRBV7-2 and TRBJ2-3 gives the full variable domain: GAGVSQSPSNKVTEKGKDVELRCDPISGHTALYWYRQSLGQGLEFLIYFQGNSAPDKSGLPSDRFSAERTGGSVSTLTIQRTQQEDSAVYLCASSLRTSGTSDTQYFGPGTRLTVL.

This CDR3 reads CASSPDPGQGHYEQYF. The CDR3 DNA reads TGTGCCAGCAGCCCCGACCCGGGACAGGGGCATTACGAGCAGTACTTC. The chain joins TRBV27 to TRBJ2-7; 10 bases align to TRBD1. The CDR3 has 16 amino acids. Germline assignment: CDR1 MNHEY and CDR2 SMNVEV (reference sequence). V gave up 6 bases and J gave up 4 bases; unmatched junction bases: 12.